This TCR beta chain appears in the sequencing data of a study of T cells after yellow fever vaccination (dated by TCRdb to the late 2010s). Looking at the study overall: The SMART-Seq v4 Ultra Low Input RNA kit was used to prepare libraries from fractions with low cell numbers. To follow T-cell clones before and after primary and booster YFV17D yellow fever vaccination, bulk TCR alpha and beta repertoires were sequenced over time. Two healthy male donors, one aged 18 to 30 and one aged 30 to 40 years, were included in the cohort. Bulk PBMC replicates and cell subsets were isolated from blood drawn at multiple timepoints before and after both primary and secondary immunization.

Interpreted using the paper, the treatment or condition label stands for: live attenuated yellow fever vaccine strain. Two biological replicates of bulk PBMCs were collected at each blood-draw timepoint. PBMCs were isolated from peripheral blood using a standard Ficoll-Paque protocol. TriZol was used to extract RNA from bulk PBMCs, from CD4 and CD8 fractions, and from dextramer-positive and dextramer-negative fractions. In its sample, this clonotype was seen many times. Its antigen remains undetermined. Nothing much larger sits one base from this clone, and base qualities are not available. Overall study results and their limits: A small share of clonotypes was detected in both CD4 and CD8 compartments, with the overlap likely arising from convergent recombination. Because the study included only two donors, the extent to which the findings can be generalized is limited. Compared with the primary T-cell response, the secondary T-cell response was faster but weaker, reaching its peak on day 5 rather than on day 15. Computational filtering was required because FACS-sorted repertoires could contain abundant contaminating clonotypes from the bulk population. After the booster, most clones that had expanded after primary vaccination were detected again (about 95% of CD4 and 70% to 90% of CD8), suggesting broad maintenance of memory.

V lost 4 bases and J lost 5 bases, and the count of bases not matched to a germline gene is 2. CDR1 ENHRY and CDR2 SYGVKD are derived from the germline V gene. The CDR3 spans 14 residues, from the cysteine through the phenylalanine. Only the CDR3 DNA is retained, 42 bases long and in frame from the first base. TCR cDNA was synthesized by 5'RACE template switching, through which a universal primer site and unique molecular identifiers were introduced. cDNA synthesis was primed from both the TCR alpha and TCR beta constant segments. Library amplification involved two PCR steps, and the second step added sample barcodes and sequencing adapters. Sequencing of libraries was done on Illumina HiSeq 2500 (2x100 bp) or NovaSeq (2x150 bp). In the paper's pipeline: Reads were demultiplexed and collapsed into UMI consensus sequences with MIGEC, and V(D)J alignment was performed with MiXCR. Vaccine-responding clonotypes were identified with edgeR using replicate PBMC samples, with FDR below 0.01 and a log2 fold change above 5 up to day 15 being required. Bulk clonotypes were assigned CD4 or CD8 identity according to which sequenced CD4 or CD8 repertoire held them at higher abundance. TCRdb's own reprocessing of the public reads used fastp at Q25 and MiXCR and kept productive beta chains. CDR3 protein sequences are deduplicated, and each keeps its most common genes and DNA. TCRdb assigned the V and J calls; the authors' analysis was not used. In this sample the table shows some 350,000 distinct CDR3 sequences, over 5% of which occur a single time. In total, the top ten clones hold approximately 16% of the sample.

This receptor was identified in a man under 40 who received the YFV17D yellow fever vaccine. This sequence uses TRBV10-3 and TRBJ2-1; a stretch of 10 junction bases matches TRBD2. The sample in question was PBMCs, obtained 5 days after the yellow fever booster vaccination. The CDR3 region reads CAISGLAGNNEQFF. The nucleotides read TGTGCCATCAGTGGACTAGCGGGCAACAATGAGCAGTTCTTC.